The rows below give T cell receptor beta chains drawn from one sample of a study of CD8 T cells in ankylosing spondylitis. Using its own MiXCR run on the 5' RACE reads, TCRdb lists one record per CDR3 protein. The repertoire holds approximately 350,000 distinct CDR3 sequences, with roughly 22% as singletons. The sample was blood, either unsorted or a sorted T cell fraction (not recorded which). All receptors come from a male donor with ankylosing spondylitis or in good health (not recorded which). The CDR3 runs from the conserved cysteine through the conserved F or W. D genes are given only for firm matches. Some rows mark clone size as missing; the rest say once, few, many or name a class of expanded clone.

CDR3: CASSTWGAQETQCF; DNA: TGTGCCAGCAGCACCTGGGGGGCACAAGAGACCCAGTGCTTC; length: 14; size: few; J: TRBJ2-5; D: -; V: TRBV9
CDR3: CASSPLDGYTF; DNA: TGTGCCAGCAGTCCCCTCGATGGCTACACCTTC; length: 11; size: -; J: TRBJ1-2; D: -; V: TRBV6-2/TRBV6-3
CDR3: CASSHPGTGGSYEQYF; DNA: TGCGCCAGCAGCCACCCCGGGACAGGGGGATCCTACGAGCAGTACTTC; length: 16; size: -; J: TRBJ2-7; D: TRBD1; V: TRBV4-1
CDR3: CATSREGVQETQYF; DNA: TGTGCCACCAGCAGAGAGGGAGTCCAAGAGACCCAGTACTTC; length: 14; size: few; J: TRBJ2-5; D: -; V: TRBV15
CDR3: CASSDRWAHYEQYF; DNA: TGTGCCAGCAGTGATCGGTGGGCCCACTACGAGCAGTACTTC; length: 14; size: -; J: TRBJ2-7; D: -; V: TRBV2
CDR3: CASILGGGSEAFF; DNA: TGTGCCAGCATTCTCGGGGGGGGGTCTGAAGCTTTCTTT; length: 13; size: -; J: TRBJ1-1; D: -; V: TRBV6-5
CDR3: CASSQDGFSGANVLTF; DNA: TGTGCCAGCAGCCAAGACGGCTTCTCTGGGGCCAACGTCCTGACTTTC; length: 16; size: few; J: TRBJ2-6; D: -; V: TRBV3-1
CDR3: CASSFTLWEQYF; DNA: TGTGCCAGCAGTTTCACCCTTTGGGAGCAGTACTTC; length: 12; size: -; J: TRBJ2-7; D: -; V: TRBV12-3/TRBV12-4
CDR3: CASTPGTDTQYF; DNA: TGTGCCAGCACGCCGGGCACAGATACGCAGTATTTT; length: 12; size: few; J: TRBJ2-3; D: -; V: TRBV11-2
CDR3: CSARGEGGYGYTF; DNA: TGCAGTGCCAGGGGGGAGGGGGGCTATGGCTACACCTTC; length: 13; size: -; J: TRBJ1-2; D: TRBD1; V: TRBV20-1
CDR3: CASSYGQGVYEQYF; DNA: TGTGCCAGCAGTTACGGACAGGGCGTCTACGAGCAGTACTTC; length: 14; size: few; J: TRBJ2-7; D: TRBD1; V: TRBV27
CDR3: CASSLVEQGMGETQYF; DNA: TGTGCCAGCAGCTTAGTGGAACAGGGGATGGGGGAGACCCAGTACTTC; length: 16; size: -; J: TRBJ2-5; D: TRBD1; V: TRBV7-9
CDR3: CASSQLGTGELFF; DNA: TGCGCCAGCAGCCAATTGGGCACCGGGGAGCTGTTTTTT; length: 13; size: many; J: TRBJ2-2; D: -; V: TRBV4-1
CDR3: CASSLSAGQEIPYEQYF; DNA: TGTGCCAGCAGCTTAAGCGCGGGACAGGAGATACCCTACGAGCAGTACTTC; length: 17; size: -; J: TRBJ2-7; D: TRBD1; V: TRBV7-2
CDR3: CASSSPLLLAGGPGGNEQFF; DNA: TGTGCCAGCAGTTCCCCCCTTTTGCTAGCGGGGGGTCCGGGAGGCAATGAGCAGTTCTTC; length: 20; size: few; J: TRBJ2-1; D: TRBD2; V: TRBV12-3/TRBV12-4
CDR3: CASRPTGGGPYEQYF; DNA: TGTGCCAGTAGACCGACAGGGGGAGGTCCCTACGAGCAGTACTTC; length: 15; size: -; J: TRBJ2-7; D: TRBD1; V: TRBV19
CDR3: CASSESDYRGSYEQYF; DNA: TGTGCCAGCAGTGAATCGGACTACCGGGGGTCCTACGAGCAGTACTTC; length: 16; size: -; J: TRBJ2-7; D: -; V: TRBV25-1
CDR3: CASSSRAKNIQYF; DNA: TGTGCCAGCAGTTCGAGGGCCAAAAACATTCAGTACTTC; length: 13; size: -; J: TRBJ2-4; D: -; V: TRBV6-2/TRBV6-3
CDR3: CASSHPGQNTEAFF; DNA: TGTGCCAGCAGCCACCCCGGACAGAACACTGAAGCTTTCTTT; length: 14; size: -; J: TRBJ1-1; D: -; V: TRBV7-6
CDR3: CASSVVSGGSYEQFF; DNA: TGTGCCAGCAGCGTCGTTAGCGGGGGGAGCTATGAGCAGTTCTTC; length: 15; size: few; J: TRBJ2-1; D: TRBD2; V: TRBV9
CDR3: CASSRTNAGELFF; DNA: TGCGCCAGCAGCCGGACTAACGCCGGGGAGCTGTTTTTT; length: 13; size: -; J: TRBJ2-2; D: -; V: TRBV10-1
CDR3: CASSLGHGRATNYGYTF; DNA: TGTGCCAGCAGCTTAGGCCACGGTCGGGCGACTAACTATGGCTACACCTTC; length: 17; size: -; J: TRBJ1-2; D: -; V: TRBV11-1
CDR3: CASSLIGSDKPQHF; DNA: TGTGCCAGCAGTTTAATCGGGTCTGACAAGCCCCAGCATTTT; length: 14; size: few; J: TRBJ1-5; D: -; V: TRBV12-3/TRBV12-4
CDR3: CASSQESGASYEQYF; DNA: TGCGCCAGCAGCCAAGAGTCCGGGGCCTCCTACGAGCAGTACTTC; length: 15; size: few; J: TRBJ2-7; D: -; V: TRBV4-1
CDR3: CASSLSRVPGTGELFF; DNA: TGTGCCAGCAGTTTATCCCGGGTGCCGGGCACCGGGGAGCTGTTTTTT; length: 16; size: -; J: TRBJ2-2; D: -; V: TRBV28
CDR3: CAIIDTNTDTQYF; DNA: TGTGCCATCATAGACACCAACACAGATACGCAGTATTTT; length: 13; size: few; J: TRBJ2-3; D: -; V: TRBV6-1
CDR3: CASSYSGETQYF; DNA: TGTGCCAGCAGTTACTCCGGAGAGACCCAGTACTTC; length: 12; size: many; J: TRBJ2-5; D: -; V: TRBV6-5
CDR3: CASSLVVGFTDTQYF; DNA: TGTGCCAGCAGCTTAGTCGTGGGATTCACAGATACGCAGTATTTT; length: 15; size: few; J: TRBJ2-3; D: -; V: TRBV7-6
CDR3: CASSIGLAGGADGEQYF; DNA: TGTGCCAGTAGTATAGGCCTAGCGGGGGGTGCAGACGGCGAGCAGTACTTC; length: 17; size: -; J: TRBJ2-7; D: TRBD2; V: TRBV19
CDR3: CASSQGHSTNEKLFF; DNA: TGTGCCAGCAGCCAAGGGCATTCTACTAATGAAAAACTGTTTTTT; length: 15; size: few; J: TRBJ1-4; D: -; V: TRBV16
CDR3: CASSLTGTLASEAFF; DNA: TGTGCCAGCAGTCTAACCGGGACCCTGGCATCGGAAGCTTTCTTT; length: 15; size: -; J: TRBJ1-1; D: -; V: TRBV28
CDR3: CASSSGTLYTGELFF; DNA: TGTGCCAGCAGCTCCGGGACCCTATACACCGGGGAGCTGTTTTTT; length: 15; size: -; J: TRBJ2-2; D: -; V: TRBV7-9
CDR3: CASTSGSGYTF; DNA: TGTGCCAGCACATCAGGGAGTGGCTACACCTTC; length: 11; size: -; J: TRBJ1-2; D: -; V: TRBV12-3/TRBV12-4
CDR3: CASSLVGGGNTEAFF; DNA: TGTGCCAGCAGTTTAGTAGGTGGGGGGAACACTGAAGCTTTCTTT; length: 15; size: once; J: TRBJ1-1; D: -; V: TRBV27
CDR3: CASSPPASTLFDYEQYF; DNA: TGTGCCAGCTCACCACCGGCTAGCACTCTCTTTGACTACGAGCAGTACTTC; length: 17; size: few; J: TRBJ2-7; D: -; V: TRBV18
CDR3: CASSDEAPSSYEQYF; DNA: TGTGCCAGCAGTGATGAGGCACCCTCCTCCTACGAGCAGTACTTC; length: 15; size: few; J: TRBJ2-7; D: -; V: TRBV2
CDR3: CASSGLPWAGVQSVLVEQFF; DNA: TGTGCCAGCAGCGGCCTTCCTTGGGCAGGTGTACAATCGGTGCTCGTTGAGCAGTTCTTC; length: 20; size: many; J: TRBJ2-1; D: -; V: TRBV2
CDR3: CASSFTGSYNEQFF; DNA: TGTGCCAGCAGCTTTACAGGGTCCTACAATGAGCAGTTCTTC; length: 14; size: -; J: TRBJ2-1; D: -; V: TRBV7-3
CDR3: CASSLWLGNEQFF; DNA: TGTGCCAGCAGTTTATGGTTGGGAAATGAGCAGTTCTTC; length: 13; size: -; J: TRBJ2-1; D: -; V: TRBV12-3/TRBV12-4
CDR3: CASSPPGHFYEQYF; DNA: TGTGCCAGCAGTCCTCCGGGACACTTTTACGAGCAGTACTTC; length: 14; size: -; J: TRBJ2-7; D: -; V: TRBV12-3/TRBV12-4
CDR3: CASSHHPGTGLYEQYF; DNA: TGCGCCAGCAGCCATCACCCCGGGACAGGGTTATACGAGCAGTACTTC; length: 16; size: -; J: TRBJ2-7; D: TRBD1; V: TRBV4-1
CDR3: CSARDPGGPPYNEQFF; DNA: TGCAGTGCTAGAGATCCTGGGGGGCCACCCTACAATGAGCAGTTCTTC; length: 16; size: few; J: TRBJ2-1; D: -; V: TRBV20-1
CDR3: CASREQGAYNEQFF; DNA: TGTGCCAGCAGGGAGCAGGGGGCATACAATGAGCAGTTCTTC; length: 14; size: -; J: TRBJ2-1; D: TRBD1; V: TRBV12-3/TRBV12-4
CDR3: CASSHGGGSPLHF; DNA: TGTGCCAGCAGTCACGGGGGTGGTTCACCCCTCCACTTT; length: 13; size: -; J: TRBJ1-6; D: -; V: TRBV25-1
CDR3: CSARVLFIGTSGETQYF; DNA: TGCAGTGCTAGAGTTTTATTTATCGGGACTAGCGGAGAGACCCAGTACTTC; length: 17; size: many; J: TRBJ2-5; D: TRBD2; V: TRBV20-1
CDR3: CASSDYAGEMEETQYF; DNA: TGTGCCAGCAGTGATTATGCAGGGGAAATGGAAGAGACCCAGTACTTC; length: 16; size: -; J: TRBJ2-5; D: -; V: TRBV6-1
CDR3: CASSFSVGNEQFF; DNA: TGTGCCAGCAGCTTTTCTGTGGGCAATGAGCAGTTCTTC; length: 13; size: few; J: TRBJ2-1; D: -; V: TRBV13
CDR3: CSAKLPGPEKLFF; DNA: TGCAGCGCCAAGCTACCGGGGCCCGAAAAACTGTTTTTT; length: 13; size: few; J: TRBJ1-4; D: -; V: TRBV29-1
CDR3: CSVKLYGEQFF; DNA: TGCAGCGTTAAATTGTACGGTGAGCAGTTCTTC; length: 11; size: few; J: TRBJ2-1; D: -; V: TRBV29-1
CDR3: CASREGWASTDTQYF; DNA: TGTGCCAGCCGCGAGGGGTGGGCTAGCACAGATACGCAGTATTTT; length: 15; size: -; J: TRBJ2-3; D: -; V: TRBV27
CDR3: CASSLFPEETQYF; DNA: TGTGCCAGCAGCTTATTCCCTGAGGAGACCCAGTACTTC; length: 13; size: few; J: TRBJ2-5; D: -; V: TRBV7-7